Described below is a single TCR beta chain sequence and its context. This sample was taken from a study of shared clonotypes between healthy human individuals. Repertoires were generated with immunoSEQ multiplex PCR, while TCRdb's copy carries only in-frame clones and drops some. The sample holds hundreds of thousands of clones, 75% to 85% seen once. The study enrolled healthy HIV-negative adults without recent acute infections or vaccinations as donors. The sequence came from a woman between 40 and 50 years old in good health. Some clones in this sample may be carry-over from other donors' samples. Sequenced sample: PBMCs.

The CDR3 here is CASSPDLGLAENPYEQYF. CDR3 coding DNA: TGTGCCAGCTCACCTGACCTGGGACTAGCGGAGAATCCCTACGAGCAGTACTTC. The chain combines TRBV18 with TRBJ2-7, with 11 positions matching TRBD2. CDR1 KGHSH and CDR2 LQKENI come from the germline V gene. V was clipped by 3 bases and J by 2 bases; unmatched bases: 12. The CDR3 runs to 18 residues.